A selection of T cell receptor beta chains follows, all from one sample in a study of blood T cell repertoires in COVID-19. Repertoires were generated with immunoSEQ multiplex PCR, while TCRdb's copy carries only in-frame clones and drops some. This table has approximately 170,000 clones, approximately 80% appearing once. Sequencing was carried out using PBMCs or T cells enriched from blood (not recorded which). The receptors stem from a man aged 45-60 years who had recovered from COVID-19. The CDR3 runs from the conserved cysteine through the conserved F or W. Fields, in order: D gene, clone size, J gene, V gene, CDR3 protein, CDR3 DNA. D genes are given only for firm matches. Size is omitted from some rows. Given values are once, few, many or a class for expanded clones.

NA	NA	TRBJ1-1	TRBV11-3	CASSPGGNTEAFF	TGTGCCAGCAGCCCCGGGGGGAACACTGAAGCTTTCTTT
TRBD2	NA	TRBJ2-5	TRBV5-6	CASSELAGGVGETQYF	TGTGCCAGCAGCGAACTAGCGGGGGGTGTCGGAGAGACCCAGTACTTC
NA	NA	TRBJ1-5	TRBV2	CASSPPGGNQPQHF	TGTGCCAGCAGCCCTCCGGGGGGCAATCAGCCCCAGCATTTT
NA	NA	TRBJ1-2	TRBV12-3/TRBV12-4	CASSPGLTYGYTF	TGTGCCAGCAGCCCTGGACTGACCTATGGCTACACCTTC
TRBD2	NA	TRBJ2-1	TRBV5-8	CASTARVAGGIEQFF	TGTGCCAGCACAGCGAGGGTAGCGGGGGGTATTGAGCAGTTCTTC
NA	few	TRBJ2-7	TRBV4-3	CASSQGDIPRTSYEQYF	TGCGCCAGCAGCCAAGGCGATATACCAAGAACCTCCTACGAGCAGTACTTC
NA	NA	TRBJ1-2	TRBV3-1/TRBV3-2	CASSHPPRGYTF	TGTGCCAGCAGCCATCCCCCGCGCGGCTACACCTTC
NA	NA	TRBJ2-6	TRBV2	CASSEAFFLGQLANSGANVLTF	TGTGCCAGCAGTGAAGCGTTTTTCTTAGGACAGCTTGCTAACTCTGGGGCCAACGTCCTGACTTTC
TRBD1	NA	TRBJ2-7	TRBV5-5	CASSFRWGQGSNEQYF	TGTGCCAGCAGCTTTAGGTGGGGACAGGGGTCGAACGAGCAGTACTTC
NA	NA	TRBJ1-6	TRBV6-5	CASSLLNSPLHF	TGTGCCAGCAGTCTCCTTAATTCACCCCTCCACTTT